This record concerns one T cell receptor (beta chain) sequence. The antigen is undetermined. A second PCR of roughly 6 to 12 cycles used a sample-barcoded 5' primer and a J-beta primer mix. TCRdb itself ran the 5' RACE reads through MiXCR, one entry per CDR3 protein. The sample yields around 1,900,000 distinct CDR3 sequences, roughly two fifths seen once. The data stem from a study of blood T cells in healthy people across ages. Regarding the study as a whole: The lack of PBMC sorting stopped any conclusive naive versus antigen-experienced comparison.

The sequenced sample consisted of blood. The clonotype originates from a human donor in good health.

The CDR3 DNA reads as TGTGCCAGCAGCCAAGTACGAGGCCAGCCGAACACTGAAGCTTTCTTT. It translates to CASSQVRGQPNTEAFF. The chain couples TRBV3-1 to TRBJ1-1; D is unresolved. From germline, CDR1 is LGHDT and CDR2 YNNKEL (reference sequence). The V end was cut by 1 base, the J end by 1 base, with 13 bases between. CDR3 length: 16 amino acids.